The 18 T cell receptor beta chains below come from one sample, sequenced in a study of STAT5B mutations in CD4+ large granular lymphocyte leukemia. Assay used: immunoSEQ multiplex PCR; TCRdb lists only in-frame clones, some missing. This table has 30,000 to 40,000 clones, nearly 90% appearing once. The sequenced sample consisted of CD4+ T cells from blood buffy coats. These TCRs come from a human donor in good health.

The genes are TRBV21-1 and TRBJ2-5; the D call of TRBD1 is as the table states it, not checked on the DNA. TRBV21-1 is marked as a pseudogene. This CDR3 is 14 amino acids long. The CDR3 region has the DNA TGTGCCAGCAGCAAAGTTAGGGGGCCAGAGACCCAGTACTTC. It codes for CASSKVRGPETQYF.

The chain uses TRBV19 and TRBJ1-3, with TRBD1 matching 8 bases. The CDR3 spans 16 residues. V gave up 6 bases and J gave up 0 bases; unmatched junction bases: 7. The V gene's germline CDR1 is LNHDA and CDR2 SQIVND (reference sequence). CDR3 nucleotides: TGTGCCAGTAGCCCGACAGGGGCCCTCTCTGGAAACACCATATATTTT. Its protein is CASSPTGALSGNTIYF.

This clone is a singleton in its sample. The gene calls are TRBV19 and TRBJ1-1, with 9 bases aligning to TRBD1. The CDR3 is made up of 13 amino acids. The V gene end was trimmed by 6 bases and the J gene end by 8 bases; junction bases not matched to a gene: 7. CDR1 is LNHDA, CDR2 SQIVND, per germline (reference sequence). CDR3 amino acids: CASRGDRVGEAFF. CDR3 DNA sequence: TGTGCCAGTAGGGGGGACAGGGTCGGCGAAGCTTTCTTT.

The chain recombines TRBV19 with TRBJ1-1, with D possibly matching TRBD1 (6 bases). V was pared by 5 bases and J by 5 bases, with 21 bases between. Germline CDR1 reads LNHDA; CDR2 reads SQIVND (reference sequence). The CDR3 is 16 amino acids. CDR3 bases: TGTGCCAGTAGTCCTACAGTTATCAGGGGAAAGACTGAAGCTTTCTTT. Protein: CASSPTVIRGKTEAFF.

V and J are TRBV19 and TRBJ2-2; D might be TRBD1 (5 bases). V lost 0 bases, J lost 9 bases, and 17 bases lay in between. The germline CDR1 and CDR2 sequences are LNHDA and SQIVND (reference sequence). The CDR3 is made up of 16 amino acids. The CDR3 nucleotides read TGTGCCAGTAGTATAGATCTTGAGACAGCTCGGCGGGAGCTGTTTTTT. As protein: CASSIDLETARRELFF.

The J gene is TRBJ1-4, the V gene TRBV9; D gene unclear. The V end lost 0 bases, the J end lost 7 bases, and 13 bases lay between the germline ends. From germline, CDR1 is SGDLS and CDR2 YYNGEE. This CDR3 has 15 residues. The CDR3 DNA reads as TGTGCCAGCAGCGTAGGGGGTGGGGTACGTGAAAAACTGTTTTTT. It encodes CASSVGGGVREKLFF.

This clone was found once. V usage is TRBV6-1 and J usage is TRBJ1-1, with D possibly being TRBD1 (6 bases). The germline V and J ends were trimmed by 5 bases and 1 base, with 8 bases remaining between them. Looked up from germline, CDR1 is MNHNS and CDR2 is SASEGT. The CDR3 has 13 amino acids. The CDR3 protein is CASSLGGNTEAFF. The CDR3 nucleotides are TGTGCCAGCAGTCTAGGGGGGAACACTGAAGCTTTCTTT.

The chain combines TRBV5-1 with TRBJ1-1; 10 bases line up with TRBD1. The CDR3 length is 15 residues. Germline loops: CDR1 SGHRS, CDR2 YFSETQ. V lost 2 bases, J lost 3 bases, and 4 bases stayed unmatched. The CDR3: CASSFTGTGDTEAFF. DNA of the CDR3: TGCGCCAGCAGCTTTACCGGGACAGGGGACACTGAAGCTTTCTTT.

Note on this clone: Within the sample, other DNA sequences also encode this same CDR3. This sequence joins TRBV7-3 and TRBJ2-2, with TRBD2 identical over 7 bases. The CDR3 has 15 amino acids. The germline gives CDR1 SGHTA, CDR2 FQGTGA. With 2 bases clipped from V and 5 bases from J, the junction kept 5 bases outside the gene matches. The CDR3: CASSLGRDGTGELFF. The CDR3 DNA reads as TGTGCCAGCAGCTTAGGGAGGGATGGAACCGGGGAGCTGTTTTTT.

CDR3 sequence reads: CASSEDGGQSIAKNIQYF. CDR3 bases: TGTGCCAGCAGTGAAGATGGGGGACAGAGCATAGCCAAAAACATTCAGTACTTC. V and J are TRBV6-1 and TRBJ2-4; 7 bases align to TRBD1. J gave up 0 bases and V 1 base, and 9 bases lay outside the gene matches. The CDR3 consists of 18 residues. Per germline, CDR1 MNHNS and CDR2 SASEGT.

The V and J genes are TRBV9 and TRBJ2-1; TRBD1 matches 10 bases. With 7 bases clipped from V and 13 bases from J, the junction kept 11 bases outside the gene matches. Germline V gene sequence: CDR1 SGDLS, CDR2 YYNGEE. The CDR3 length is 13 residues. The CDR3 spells CASGTGAEDTQFF. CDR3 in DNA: TGTGCCAGCGGGACAGGGGCCGAGGATACCCAGTTCTTC.

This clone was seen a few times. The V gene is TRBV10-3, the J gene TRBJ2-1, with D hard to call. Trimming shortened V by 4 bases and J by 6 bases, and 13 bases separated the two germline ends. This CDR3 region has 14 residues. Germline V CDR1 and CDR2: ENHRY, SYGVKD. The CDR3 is CAISAGSLSNEQFF. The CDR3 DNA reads TGTGCCATCAGTGCGGGCAGCTTATCCAATGAGCAGTTCTTC.

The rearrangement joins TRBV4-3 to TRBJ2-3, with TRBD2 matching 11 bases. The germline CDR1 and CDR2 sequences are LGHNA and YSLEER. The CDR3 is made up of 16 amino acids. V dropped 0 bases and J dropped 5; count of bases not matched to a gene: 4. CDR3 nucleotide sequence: TGCGCCAGCAGCCAAGAAAGACTAGCGGGAAAAGATACGCAGTATTTT. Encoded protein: CASSQERLAGKDTQYF.

This CDR3 is CASSLVAGADTQYF. CDR3 nucleotides: TGTGCCAGCAGCTTAGTAGCGGGAGCAGATACGCAGTATTTT. The chain has TRBV7-2 and TRBJ2-3; 9 bases map to TRBD2. CDR3 length: 14 amino acids. Germline V CDR1 and CDR2: SGHTA, FQGNSA. The V gene end was trimmed by 1 base and the J gene end by 4 bases; junction bases not matched to a gene: 0. Using reference TRBV7-2 and TRBJ2-3 for the parts outside the CDR3, the full variable domain is GAGVSQSPSNKVTEKGKDVELRCDPISGHTALYWYRQSLGQGLEFLIYFQGNSAPDKSGLPSDRFSAERTGGSVSTLTIQRTQQEDSAVYLCASSLVAGADTQYFGPGTRLTVL.

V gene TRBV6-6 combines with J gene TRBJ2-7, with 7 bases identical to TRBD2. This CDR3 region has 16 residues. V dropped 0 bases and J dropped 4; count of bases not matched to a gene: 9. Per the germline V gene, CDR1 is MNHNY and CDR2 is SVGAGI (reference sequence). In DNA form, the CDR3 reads TGTGCCAGCAGTTACTCTGGGGGAGGGCCAAATTACGAGCAGTACTTC. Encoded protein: CASSYSGGGPNYEQYF.

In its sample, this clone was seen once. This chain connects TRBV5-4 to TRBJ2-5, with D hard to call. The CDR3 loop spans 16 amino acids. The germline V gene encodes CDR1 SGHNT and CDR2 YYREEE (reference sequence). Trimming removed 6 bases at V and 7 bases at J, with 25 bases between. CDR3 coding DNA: TGTGCCAGCACCAAATCTGGGGTTGGCCCAGAAGGGACCCAGTACTTC. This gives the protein CASTKSGVGPEGTQYF.

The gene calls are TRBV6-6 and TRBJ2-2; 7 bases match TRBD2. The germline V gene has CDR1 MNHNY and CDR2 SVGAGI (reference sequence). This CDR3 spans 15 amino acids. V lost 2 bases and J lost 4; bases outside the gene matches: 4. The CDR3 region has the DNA TGTGCCAGCAGTTACGGGGGGGACCCCACCGGGGAGCTGTTTTTT. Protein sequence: CASSYGGDPTGELFF.

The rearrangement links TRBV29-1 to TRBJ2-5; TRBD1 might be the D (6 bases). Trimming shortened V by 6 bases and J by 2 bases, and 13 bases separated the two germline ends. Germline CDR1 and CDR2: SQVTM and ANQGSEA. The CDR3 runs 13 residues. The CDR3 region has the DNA TGCAGCGTCCTGCCAGGACAGCAAGAGACCCAGTACTTC. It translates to CSVLPGQQETQYF. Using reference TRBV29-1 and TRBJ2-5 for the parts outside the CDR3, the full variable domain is SAVISQKPSRDICQRGTSLTIQCQVDSQVTMMFWYRQQPGQSLTLIATANQGSEATYESGFVIDKFPISRPNLTFSTLTVSNMSPEDSSIYLCSVLPGQQETQYFGPGTRLLVL.